This TCR beta chain was documented in a study of monozygotic twins with cystic fibrosis. Study summary: With about 15 PCR cycles, barcoded libraries came from 2.5 to 3.5 micrograms of fragmented DNA.

Study outcomes and limitations: Low clonality (median roughly 0.0095) suggested a mostly naive repertoire. Nucleotide-identical clonotype sharing was significantly higher within monozygotic CF twin pairs than between unrelated CF individuals. Co-twins had the most similar V usage for 13 of 16 pairs, J for 8.

Data came from immunoSEQ multiplex PCR; TCRdb stores just in-frame clones and leaves some out. The data show 12,000 to 15,000 clones, with roughly 98% seen just once and around 0.37% held by the top ten. This clone came up once. Its antigen remains unidentified. This CDR3 comprises 13 residues. V was cut by 1 base and J by 7 bases, with 7 bases left in between. Germline V CDR1 and CDR2: SGHNT, YENEEA. Sequenced input: blood. The TCR was taken from a girl aged 2 to 10 with cystic fibrosis. The gene calls are TRBV11-3 and TRBJ2-2, with unresolved D. The CDR3 DNA is TGTGCCAGCAGCTTAGGGAGCGTCGGGGAGCTGTTTTTT. Translation gives CASSLGSVGELFF.